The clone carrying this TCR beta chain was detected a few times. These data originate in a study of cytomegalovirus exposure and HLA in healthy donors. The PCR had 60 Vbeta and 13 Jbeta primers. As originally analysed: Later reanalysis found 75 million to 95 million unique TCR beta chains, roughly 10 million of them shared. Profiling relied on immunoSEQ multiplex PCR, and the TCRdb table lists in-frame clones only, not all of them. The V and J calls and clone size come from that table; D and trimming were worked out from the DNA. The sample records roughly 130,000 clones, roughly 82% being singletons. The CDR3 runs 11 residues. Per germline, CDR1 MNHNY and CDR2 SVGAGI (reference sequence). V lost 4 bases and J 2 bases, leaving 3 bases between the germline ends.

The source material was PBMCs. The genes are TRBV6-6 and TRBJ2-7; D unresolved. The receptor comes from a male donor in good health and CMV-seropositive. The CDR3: CASSSPYEQYF. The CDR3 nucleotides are TGTGCCAGCAGTTCTCCCTACGAGCAGTACTTC.